Each of the 10 T cell receptor beta chains below was sequenced from the same sample in a study of a mutant IDH1 vaccine in newly diagnosed glioma. Which antigens these TCRs recognize remains unknown. The sample's time point: week 11, during vaccination. With topical imiquimod, each dose of the vaccine consisted of 300 ug of mutant IDH1 20-mer peptide. The repertoire was sequenced with immunoSEQ multiplex PCR; TCRdb's copy has only in-frame clones and lacks some. This table has around 41,000 clones, around 83% appearing once. The sequencing here drew on PBMCs, taken from a glioma patient whose treatment included an IDH1 peptide vaccine. These receptors all come from a man in his forties with glioma.

J is TRBJ1-4 and V is TRBV27, with 7 bases fitting TRBD1. Germline V CDR1 and CDR2: MNHEY, SMNVEV (reference sequence). The CDR3 has 15 amino acids. V was pared by 6 bases and J by 3 bases, with 7 bases of the junction left unmatched. The CDR3 nucleotides read TGTGCCAGCAGCACACAGGGGTTGGCTAATGAAAAACTGTTTTTT. As protein: CASSTQGLANEKLFF.

V usage is TRBV6-5 and J usage is TRBJ1-1; D remains ambiguous. CDR1 and CDR2 from the germline V gene are MNHEY and SVGAGI. The CDR3 sequence is 16 residues long. The V gene lost 0 bases and the J gene lost 0 bases, with 11 bases spanning the gap. CDR3 in DNA: TGTGCCAGCAGTTACTCGAGCGTACAAATGAACACTGAAGCTTTCTTT. Residues: CASSYSSVQMNTEAFF.

The V call is TRBV11-2, the J call TRBJ1-2, with TRBD1 as a possible D gene (5 bases). The germline gives CDR1 SGHAT, CDR2 FQNNGV. The CDR3 loop spans 11 amino acids. Trimming stripped 5 bases from V and 8 bases from J, with 9 bases between. The CDR3 here is CASSPGSGYTF. CDR3 nucleotide sequence: TGTGCCAGCAGCCCAGGGAGCGGCTACACCTTC.

The chain employs TRBV7-8 and TRBJ1-1; D unclear. The germline CDR1 and CDR2 sequences are SGHVS and FQNEAQ. The CDR3 covers 13 residues. The V and J ends lost 3 bases and 0 bases respectively, with 5 bases between them. The CDR3 coding sequence is TGTGCCAGCAGCTTGACAATGAACACTGAAGCTTTCTTT. It translates to CASSLTMNTEAFF.

The chain recombines TRBV4-1 with TRBJ2-7; 8 bases are shared with TRBD2. The CDR3 covers 16 residues. CDR1 and CDR2 from the germline V gene are MGHRA and YSYEKL. The V segment lost 3 bases and the J segment 3 bases; nucleotides outside the gene matches: 10. The CDR3 spells CASSHGGGGRVYEQYF. CDR3 bases: TGCGCCAGCAGCCATGGGGGCGGGGGGCGCGTCTACGAGCAGTACTTC.

V usage is TRBV11-2 and J usage is TRBJ2-7, with D possibly matching TRBD2 (7 bases). V was shortened by 5 bases and J by 2 bases, with 16 bases between the two germline ends. The CDR3 consists of 15 residues. Germline V gene lookup returns CDR1 SGHAT and CDR2 FQNNGV. CDR3 region: CASSPKSGDTYEQYF. The CDR3 region has the DNA TGTGCCAGCAGCCCGAAAAGCGGGGACACCTACGAGCAGTACTTC.

The chain employs TRBV4-1 and TRBJ2-2; D call uncertain. The CDR3 covers 11 residues. Germline loops: CDR1 MGHRA, CDR2 YSYEKL. V shed 2 bases and J shed 10 bases, with 5 bases lying between them. The CDR3 here is CASSQLVELFF. The CDR3 DNA sequence: TGCGCCAGCAGCCAATTAGTGGAGCTGTTTTTT.

The genes are TRBV15 and TRBJ2-7; 12 bases fit TRBD2. Germline V gene lookup returns CDR1 LNHNV and CDR2 YYDKDF (reference sequence). This CDR3 has 17 amino acids. V dropped 5 bases and J dropped 3; count of bases not matched to a gene: 11. The CDR3 here is CATSGSSGRGSYYEQYF. The CDR3 DNA reads TGTGCCACCAGCGGATCTAGCGGGAGGGGAAGTTACTACGAGCAGTACTTC.

The genes are TRBV29-1 and TRBJ1-2, with D possibly being TRBD1 (5 bases). V shed 1 base and J shed 6 bases, with 9 bases lying between them. The CDR3 has 12 amino acids. Germline CDR1 SQVTM, CDR2 ANQGSEA. Written as DNA, the CDR3 is TGCAGCGTTGAAGCGGGAGGGGATGGCTACACCTTC. The encoded protein is CSVEAGGDGYTF.

J is TRBJ2-7 and V is TRBV25-1; 7 bases fit TRBD1. With V trimmed by 5 bases and J by 1 base, 2 bases remained unmatched. Germline CDR1 MGHDK, CDR2 SYGVNS. The CDR3 has 13 residues. The chain's CDR3 is CASSPTGSYEQYF. DNA of the CDR3: TGTGCCAGCAGTCCGACAGGGTCCTACGAGCAGTACTTC.